This T cell receptor beta chain was sequenced during a study of blood T cell repertoires in COVID-19. Study information: Spain, Italy and the United States supplied samples that represented acute and convalescent COVID-19. T cells, B-cell-depleted T cells, or PBMCs supplied cDNA or gDNA.

The CDR3 consists of 15 residues. CDR1 SGHRS and CDR2 YFSETQ come from the germline V gene. With V trimmed by 4 bases and J by 6 bases, 12 bases remained unmatched. Repertoires were generated with immunoSEQ multiplex PCR, while TCRdb's copy carries only in-frame clones and drops some. The table includes 52,000 or so clones, around 76% detected once. Sequencing was done on a sample of peripheral blood. The TCR comes from a middle-aged man with active or convalescent COVID-19. J is TRBJ2-5 and V is TRBV5-1, with TRBD2 identical over 7 bases. CDR3 sequence reads: CASSQEWTSLKTQYF. The CDR3, as DNA: TGCGCCAGCAGCCAAGAGTGGACTAGTTTGAAGACCCAGTACTTC.